The 20 T cell receptor beta chains below come from one sample, sequenced in a study of T-cell memory formation after mild COVID-19. TCRdb re-called the 5' RACE reads with MiXCR, one entry per CDR3 protein. The sample carries about 110,000 distinct CDR3 sequences, 15% to 20% recorded once. Sample: PBMCs or a T cell subset sorted from them (not recorded which). These receptors all stem from a man between 18 and 35 years old who had mild COVID-19 (a few samples of this study predate the infection). Cell type and time point are not known.

This clonotype turned up a few times. This chain connects TRBV6-4 to TRBJ2-3; D is perhaps TRBD2 (6 bases). Germline values: CDR1 MRHNA, CDR2 SNTAGT. This CDR3 contains 16 residues. Between the trimmed V and J ends, which lost 6 bases and 4 bases, there was a span of 20 bases. The CDR3 spells CASSQRAGSGADTQYF. The CDR3 DNA is TGTGCCAGCAGCCAGCGGGCAGGGTCTGGGGCAGATACGCAGTATTTT.

This clonotype turned up a few times. The genes are TRBV6-6 and TRBJ2-7; D is unresolved. The ends were cut back, 7 bases at V and 0 bases at J, with 16 bases in the middle. The V gene's germline CDR1 is MNHNY and CDR2 SVGAGI (reference sequence). The CDR3 runs to 15 residues. For the CDR3, the DNA is TGTGCCAGCACCTCCGAACATACATTCTCCTACGAGCAGTACTTC. Protein product: CASTSEHTFSYEQYF.

The rearrangement joins TRBV6-2 or TRBV6-3 to TRBJ2-4; D possibly uses TRBD1 or TRBD2 (5 bases each). The CDR3 covers 15 residues. Trimming shortened V by 8 bases and J by 5 bases, and 19 bases separated the two germline ends. Germline CDR1 and CDR2: MNHEY and SVGEGT. CDR3 DNA: TGTGCCAGCCGGGGCGGTGATGGTTCCCAAAACATTCAGTACTTC. As protein: CASRGGDGSQNIQYF.

This clonotype was observed a handful of times. The V gene is TRBV27, the J gene TRBJ2-3, with D possibly being TRBD2 (5 bases). Germline V CDR1 and CDR2: MNHEY, SMNVEV (reference sequence). The CDR3 runs 16 residues. Trimming took 0 bases from V and 2 from J, leaving 12 bases between them. The CDR3 DNA reads as TGTGCCAGCAGTTTATCCTTGGAGGAGTACACAGATACGCAGTATTTT. This codes for CASSLSLEEYTDTQYF.

The CDR3 DNA is TGCGCCAGCAGCTTCGGTAGGGCAGCGCAAGAGACCCAGTACTTC. It is translated as CASSFGRAAQETQYF. The chain has TRBV5-1 and TRBJ2-5; no reliable D call. CDR1 is SGHRS, CDR2 YFSETQ, per germline. Trimming left V 2 bases short and J 2 bases short, with 13 bases between. This CDR3 region has 15 residues.

The chain carries TRBV9 and TRBJ2-3, with TRBD2 identical over 7 bases. The CDR3 covers 16 residues. V dropped 0 bases and J dropped 0; count of bases not matched to a gene: 4. Per the germline V gene, CDR1 is SGDLS and CDR2 is YYNGEE. CDR3 DNA sequence: TGTGCCAGCAGCGTAGCTCCAGCGGGGAGCACAGATACGCAGTATTTT. Protein: CASSVAPAGSTDTQYF.

The V and J genes are TRBV9 and TRBJ2-5; weak D call: TRBD2 (5 bases). Germline CDR1 SGDLS, CDR2 YYNGEE. Trimming took 0 bases from V and 4 from J, leaving 10 bases between them. CDR3 length equals 14 residues. This CDR3 reads CASSVVGGGETQYF. As DNA, the CDR3 is TGTGCCAGCAGCGTAGTGGGCGGAGGAGAGACCCAGTACTTC. Looking up the rest from reference TRBV9 and TRBJ2-5 gives the full variable domain: DSGVTQTPKHLITATGQRVTLRCSPRSGDLSVYWYQQSLDQGLQFLIQYYNGEERAKGNILERFSAQQFPDLHSELNLSSLELGDSALYFCASSVVGGGETQYFGPGTRLLVL.

The chain couples TRBV6-5 to TRBJ1-2, with 7 bases matching TRBD1. J gave up 4 bases and V 6 bases, and 5 bases lay outside the gene matches. The CDR3 loop spans 13 amino acids. CDR1 and CDR2 from the germline V gene are MNHEY and SVGAGI. Here the CDR3 DNA reads TGTGCCAGCAGGCGGGAGGGGGCCTATGGCTACACCTTC. As protein: CASRREGAYGYTF.

This sequence joins TRBV5-6 and TRBJ2-3; 10 bases align to TRBD1. CDR3 size: 15 residues. V was pared by 4 bases and J by 1 base, with 3 bases of the junction left unmatched. Germline-derived CDR1 and CDR2 are SGHDT and YYEEEE. The CDR3 sequence: CASSPGQGGTDTQYF. The CDR3 coding sequence is TGTGCCAGCAGCCCCGGACAGGGGGGCACAGATACGCAGTATTTT.

This clonotype came up many times. The V and J genes are TRBV28 and TRBJ2-7, with a possible D match to TRBD2 (7 bases). V was pared by 7 bases and J by 4 bases, with 17 bases between. There are 14 residues in the CDR3. Germline V CDR1 and CDR2: MDHEN, SYDVKM. The CDR3 coding sequence is TGTGCCAGCACGATGGGAGGGACACCTTACGAGCAGTACGTC. As protein: CASTMGGTPYEQYV.

The chain joins TRBV5-1 to TRBJ1-5; 8 bases match TRBD1. The CDR3 spans 14 residues. Germline trimming cut 4 bases from V and 10 bases from J; bases unmatched to any gene: 10. Germline V gives CDR1 SGHRS, CDR2 YFSETQ. DNA for the CDR3: TGCGCCAGCAGCGCAGGACAGGGTTTGGGTCCCCAGCATTTT. This gives the protein CASSAGQGLGPQHF.

This clonotype has just a few counts. CDR3 amino acids: CASSRDVSSYNEQFF. The CDR3 DNA sequence: TGCGCCAGCAGCCGTGACGTAAGCTCCTACAATGAGCAGTTCTTC. V gene TRBV5-1 combines with J gene TRBJ2-1; unclear D gene. In germline, CDR1 is SGHRS, CDR2 YFSETQ. V gave up 4 bases and J gave up 0 bases, with 11 bases separating them. The CDR3 is 15 residues long. The complete variable domain, with remaining parts taken from reference TRBV5-1 and TRBJ2-1, reads KAGVTQTPRYLIKTRGQQVTLSCSPISGHRSVSWYQQTPGQGLQFLFEYFSETQRNKGNFPGRFSGRQFSNSRSEMNVSTLELGDSALYLCASSRDVSSYNEQFFGPGTRLTVL.

This clonotype turned up a few times. This sequence joins TRBV6-2 or TRBV6-3 and TRBJ2-7; D ambiguous. This CDR3 is 12 amino acids long. Germline loops: CDR1 MNHEY, CDR2 SVGEGT. The ends were cut back, 8 bases at V and 5 bases at J, with 13 bases in the middle. The CDR3 coding sequence is TGTGCCAGCTGGGGTTGGAGCGACGAGCAGTACGTC. Amino acid sequence: CASWGWSDEQYV.

The V gene is TRBV5-1, the J gene TRBJ2-7, with 7 bases matching TRBD1. The CDR3 has 17 residues. CDR1 SGHRS and CDR2 YFSETQ come from the germline V gene. V lost 4 bases and J lost 3; bases outside the gene matches: 16. Here the CDR3 reads CASSVQPVGQPDYEQYF. CDR3 in DNA: TGCGCCAGCAGCGTACAGCCGGTGGGACAGCCGGACTACGAGCAGTACTTC.

This clonotype showed up just a few times. The chain has TRBV2 and TRBJ2-3; no firm D call. CDR3 length: 15 amino acids. V was shortened by 6 bases and J by 2 bases, with 15 bases between the two germline ends. Germline V lookup: CDR1 SNHLY, CDR2 FYNNEI. The CDR3, as DNA: TGTGCCAGCAGCGATAGAACCCTTTACACAGATACGCAGTATTTT. The encoded protein is CASSDRTLYTDTQYF.

This clonotype was observed a handful of times. The chain uses TRBV25-1 and TRBJ1-1; TRBD1 might be the D (5 bases). Germline V gives CDR1 MGHDK, CDR2 SYGVNS. The CDR3 sequence is 14 residues long. With 2 bases removed from V and 0 bases from J, the gap between germline ends came to 7 bases. CDR3 residues: CASSEDSVNTEAFF. The CDR3 coding sequence is TGTGCCAGCAGTGAAGACAGCGTGAACACTGAAGCTTTCTTT.

This clonotype was counted ten times or more. The rearrangement joins TRBV20-1 to TRBJ2-7; D not certain. Trimming cost V 3 bases and J 3 bases, with 15 bases left between them. The CDR3 contains 14 residues. The germline gives CDR1 DFQATT, CDR2 SNEGSKA (reference sequence). In DNA, the CDR3 is TGCAGTGCTAGGGCGCCTCCTCCGTTCTACGAGCAGTACTTC. This encodes CSARAPPPFYEQYF.

This rearrangement joins TRBV5-1 to TRBJ2-2; tentatively, D is TRBD2 (5 bases). V was clipped by 1 base and J by 6 bases, with 13 bases between them. This CDR3 contains 15 residues. Per the germline V gene, CDR1 is SGHRS and CDR2 is YFSETQ. The CDR3: CASSLQSSISGELFF. In DNA, the CDR3 is TGCGCCAGCAGCTTGCAATCTAGCATTTCCGGGGAGCTGTTTTTT.

This clonotype was seen repeatedly, ten times or more. The V call is TRBV7-6, the J call TRBJ2-5; D is ambiguous. The CDR3 runs 13 residues. With 0 bases removed from V and 5 bases from J, the gap between germline ends came to 7 bases. CDR1 and CDR2 (germline): SGHVS, FNYEAQ. The CDR3 nucleotides are TGTGCCAGCAGCTTAGCGGCGCAGGAGACCCAGTACTTC. As protein: CASSLAAQETQYF.

This clonotype was detected ten times or more. This sequence joins TRBV7-9 and TRBJ1-2; D call uncertain. The germline gives CDR1 SEHNR, CDR2 FQNEAQ (reference sequence). The CDR3 sequence is 13 residues long. The V end was cut by 5 bases, the J end by 3 bases, with 10 bases between. CDR3 nucleotide sequence: TGTGCCAGCAGCGCCCGGACGGACTATGGCTACACCTTC. It is translated as CASSARTDYGYTF.